The 15 T cell receptor beta chains presented below share a single source sample, sequenced in a study of shared clonotypes between healthy human individuals. TCRdb's copy holds only in-frame clones and misses some; the assay was immunoSEQ multiplex PCR. The sample records about 460,000 clones, around 77% being singletons. Source material: PBMCs. The receptors were gathered from a woman aged 40-49 years in good health. Some clones in this sample may be carry-over from other donors' samples.

The chain is built from TRBV10-1 and TRBJ2-2, with D tentatively TRBD1 or TRBD2 (5 bases each). The CDR3 has 16 residues. V was trimmed by 2 bases and J by 4 bases, leaving 14 bases between them. Per the germline V gene, CDR1 is WNHNN and CDR2 is SYGVQD (reference sequence). The CDR3 spells CASSEEGHPVTGELFF. DNA of the CDR3: TGCGCCAGCAGTGAGGAGGGGCACCCGGTCACCGGGGAGCTGTTTTTT.

V gene TRBV6-5 combines with J gene TRBJ2-7; TRBD1 is a possible D gene (5 bases). The CDR3 contains 15 residues. Trimming took off 2 bases at V and 6 bases at J, with 17 bases between the two ends. The V gene's germline CDR1 is MNHEY and CDR2 SVGAGI. CDR3: CASSYPHRTLSEQYF. The CDR3 DNA reads as TGTGCCAGCAGTTACCCTCACAGGACCCTGTCCGAGCAGTACTTC.

For this clone: This sample includes further DNA sequences coding for the same CDR3. V usage is TRBV5-4 and J usage is TRBJ2-7, with TRBD2 identical over 12 bases. Germline CDR1 reads SGHNT; CDR2 reads YYREEE (reference sequence). The CDR3 contains 15 residues. V lost 4 bases, J lost 4 bases, and 6 bases stayed unmatched. The CDR3: CASSQGTSGSYEQYF. As DNA, the CDR3 is TGTGCCAGCAGCCAGGGGACTAGCGGGTCTTACGAGCAGTACTTC.

In the case of this clone: This CDR3 is also generated by other DNA sequences in the sample. The V call is TRBV15, the J call TRBJ1-5; the D gene is possibly TRBD1 (6 bases). The ends were cut back, 0 bases at V and 4 bases at J, with 16 bases in the middle. The germline CDR1 and CDR2 sequences are LNHNV and YYDKDF (reference sequence). The CDR3 is 17 amino acids. The CDR3 loop is CATSRDRGSQGNQPQHF. CDR3 coding DNA: TGTGCCACCAGCAGAGATCGCGGGAGTCAGGGGAATCAGCCCCAGCATTTT.

This chain uses TRBV7-9 with TRBJ1-1, with 8 bases fitting TRBD1. Germline V gene sequence: CDR1 SEHNR, CDR2 FQNEAQ (reference sequence). The CDR3 has 15 residues. V lost 5 bases, J lost 5 bases, and 10 bases stayed unmatched. For the CDR3, the DNA is TGTGCCAGCAGCACGGACAGGGTAGGTGGTACTGAAGCTTTCTTT. Amino acid sequence: CASSTDRVGGTEAFF.

The chain joins TRBV25-1 to TRBJ2-7; D gene uncertain. V dropped 5 bases and J dropped 1 base, with 12 bases sitting between them. The germline V gene encodes CDR1 MGHDK and CDR2 SYGVNS. The CDR3 has 14 residues. CDR3 region: CASSNPGQSYEQYF. DNA of the CDR3: TGTGCCAGCAGTAACCCGGGTCAGTCCTACGAGCAGTACTTC.

With respect to this clone: It may be a read error: a sequence one base away is much more abundant. V gene TRBV28 combines with J gene TRBJ2-3, with TRBD1 as a possible D gene (6 bases). Trimming stripped 5 bases from V and 1 base from J, with 13 bases between. Germline V gene data show CDR1 as MDHEN and CDR2 as SYDVKM. This CDR3 comprises 15 residues. The CDR3 loop reads CASSLRGHGTDTQYF. The CDR3 bases are TGTGCCAGCAGTCTTCGGGGACATGGCACAGATACGCAGTATTTT. The variable domain in full, with the rest retrieved from reference TRBV28 and TRBJ2-3, is DVKVTQSSRYLVKRTGEKVFLECVQDMDHENMFWYRQDPGLGLRLIYFSYDVKMKEKGDIPEGYSVSREKKERFSLILESASTNQTSMYLCASSLRGHGTDTQYFGPGTRLTVL.

The chain is built from TRBV6-6 and TRBJ2-3; 12 bases line up with TRBD1. There are 15 residues in the CDR3. Germline V gene lookup returns CDR1 MNHNY and CDR2 SVGAGI (reference sequence). With V trimmed by 2 bases and J by 8 bases, 5 bases remained unmatched. The CDR3: CASSYGTGGLGTQYF. The CDR3 DNA is TGTGCCAGCAGTTACGGGACAGGGGGCCTTGGTACGCAGTATTTT.

This clone has a handful of counts. A far larger clone is only one base removed, so a read error is likely. The sample holds other DNA sequences that translate to the same CDR3. The chain carries TRBV2 and TRBJ2-7; 8 bases align to TRBD1. The length of the CDR3 is 12 residues. From germline, CDR1 is SNHLY and CDR2 FYNNEI. This chain's CDR3 is CASSEGTGEQYF. The CDR3 nucleotides are TGTGCCAGCAGCGAAGGGACAGGCGAGCAGTACTTC.

J is TRBJ2-2 and V is TRBV6-1; D is unclear. The germline gives CDR1 MNHNS, CDR2 SASEGT. The CDR3 loop spans 14 amino acids. Trimming left V 1 base short and J 7 bases short, with 10 bases between. Here the CDR3 DNA reads TGTGCCAGCAGTGAAGACTCCTTTGGCGGGGAGCTGTTTTTT. It encodes CASSEDSFGGELFF.

The gene calls are TRBV5-1 and TRBJ2-1, with 12 bases lining up with TRBD2. V lost 4 bases, J lost 8 bases, and 4 bases stayed unmatched. The CDR3 sequence is 14 residues long. Germline CDR1 reads SGHRS; CDR2 reads YFSETQ. The CDR3: CASSPSGRDDEQFF. CDR3 nucleotides: TGCGCCAGCAGCCCTAGCGGGAGGGATGATGAGCAGTTCTTC.

The chain links TRBV7-9 to TRBJ2-7, with TRBD1 as a possible D gene (6 bases). The CDR3 covers 14 residues. Germline V gene lookup returns CDR1 SEHNR and CDR2 FQNEAQ (reference sequence). Trimming removed 3 bases from V and 2 bases from J, with 11 bases in between. Here the CDR3 reads CASSLRGSTYEQYF. In nucleotides, the CDR3 is TGTGCCAGCAGCTTGAGGGGGTCGACCTACGAGCAGTACTTC.

The chain is built from TRBV15 and TRBJ1-5, with TRBD1 matching over 10 bases. Germline loops: CDR1 LNHNV, CDR2 YYDKDF (reference sequence). After removal of 6 bases from V and 5 bases from J, the junction contained 1 base not matched to a gene. This CDR3 region has 13 residues. The CDR3 region has the DNA TGTGCCACCAGTGGACAGGGGGATCAGCCCCAGCATTTT. It encodes CATSGQGDQPQHF.

V gene TRBV5-1 combines with J gene TRBJ1-4; perhaps TRBD1 as D (5 bases). Trimming removed 9 bases from V and 4 bases from J, with 16 bases in between. Per germline, CDR1 SGHRS and CDR2 YFSETQ. The CDR3 loop spans 14 amino acids. Written as DNA, the CDR3 is TGCGCCACCCCCTGGGGACCGTTTAATGAAAAACTGTTTTTT. Its protein product is CATPWGPFNEKLFF.

This sequence joins TRBV29-1 and TRBJ2-1, with 8 bases matching TRBD2. The CDR3 spans 13 residues. Losses at the gene ends were 5 bases for V and 5 bases for J; bases not matched to a gene: 5. Germline CDR1 reads SQVTM; CDR2 reads ANQGSEA. The CDR3 region is CSVQGLADNEQFF. The CDR3 DNA reads as TGCAGCGTTCAAGGACTAGCTGACAATGAGCAGTTCTTC.